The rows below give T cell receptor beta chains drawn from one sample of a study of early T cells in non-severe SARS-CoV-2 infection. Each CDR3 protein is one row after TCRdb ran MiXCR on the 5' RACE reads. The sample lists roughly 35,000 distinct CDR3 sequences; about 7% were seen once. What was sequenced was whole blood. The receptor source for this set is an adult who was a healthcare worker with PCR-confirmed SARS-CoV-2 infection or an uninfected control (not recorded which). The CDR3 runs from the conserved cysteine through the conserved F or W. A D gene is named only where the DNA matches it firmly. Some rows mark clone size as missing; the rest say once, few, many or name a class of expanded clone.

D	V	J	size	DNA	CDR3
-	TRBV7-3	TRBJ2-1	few	TGTGCCAGCAGCCCACTGGTGGGTTCCTACAATGAGCAGTTCTTC	CASSPLVGSYNEQFF
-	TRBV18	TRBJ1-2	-	TGTGCCAGCTCTCGCTCCCGGACAGAGCCTTATGGCTACACCTTC	CASSRSRTEPYGYTF
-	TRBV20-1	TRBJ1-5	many	TGCAGTGCTAGAGGACGGGGGGGCAGTCAGCCCCAGCATTTT	CSARGRGGSQPQHF
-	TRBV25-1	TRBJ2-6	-	TGTGCCAGCAGTGACCAACGCCCCCTAACGGCGGGCTACTCTGGGGCCAACGTCCTGACTTTC	CASSDQRPLTAGYSGANVLTF
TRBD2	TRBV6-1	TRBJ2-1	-	TGTGCCAGCAGTGAAGCCGTAGCGGGAGGTTACAATGAGCAGTTCTTC	CASSEAVAGGYNEQFF
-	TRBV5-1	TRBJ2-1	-	TGCGCCAGCAGCTCGTTTCTTGACATTCATAGCTACAATGAGCAGTTCTTC	CASSSFLDIHSYNEQFF
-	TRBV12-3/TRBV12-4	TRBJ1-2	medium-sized	TGTGCCAGCAGTTTAAGGGACGGTCTGTATGGCTACACCTTC	CASSLRDGLYGYTF
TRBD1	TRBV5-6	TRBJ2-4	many	TGTGCCAGCAGCTTGGGGACAGGGGTGGCCAAAAACATTCAGTACTTC	CASSLGTGVAKNIQYF
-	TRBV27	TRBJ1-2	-	TGTGCCAGCAGTTTAAAACAGCCCTTCTATGGCTACACCTTC	CASSLKQPFYGYTF
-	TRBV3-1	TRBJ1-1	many	TGTGCCAGCAGCCAAGCCTTGGGGTGGGGAGCTTTCTTT	CASSQALGWGAFF
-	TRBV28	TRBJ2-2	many	TGTGCCAGCAGTCGAACTAGTACGGCGAACACCGGGGAGCTGTTTTTT	CASSRTSTANTGELFF
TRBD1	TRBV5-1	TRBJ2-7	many	TGCGCCAGCAGCAACCCAGGACAGGCCTACGAGCAGTACTTC	CASSNPGQAYEQYF
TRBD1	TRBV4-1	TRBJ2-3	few	TGCGCCAGCAGCCAAGATCAGGGGGAGATTACAGATACGCAGTATTTT	CASSQDQGEITDTQYF
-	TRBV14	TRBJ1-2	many	TGTGCCAGCAGCCAATCTAACTATGGCTACACCTTC	CASSQSNYGYTF
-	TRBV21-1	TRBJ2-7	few	TGTGCCAGCAGCCTACGATACTCTAAAGGACAAGTTTACGAGCAGTACTTC	CASSLRYSKGQVYEQYF
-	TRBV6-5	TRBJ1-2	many	TGTGCCAGCGGGACCTGGACAAATGGCTACACCTTC	CASGTWTNGYTF
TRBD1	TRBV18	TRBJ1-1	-	TGTGCCAGCTCACCACCGGGCAAGGACAGGGGGCTTGGGACTGAAGCTTTCTTT	CASSPPGKDRGLGTEAFF
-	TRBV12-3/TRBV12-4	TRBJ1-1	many	TGTGCCAGCAGTCAAGTCCCCCGGGACACTGAAGCTTTCTTT	CASSQVPRDTEAFF
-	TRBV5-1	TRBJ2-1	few	TGCGCCAGCAGCCTCCCGGACTCAGAGCAGTTCTTC	CASSLPDSEQFF
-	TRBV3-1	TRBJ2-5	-	TGTGCCAGCAGCCGGGGACTCCAAGAGACCCAGTACTTC	CASSRGLQETQYF
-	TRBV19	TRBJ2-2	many	TGTGCCAGTAAGATCGGGGTCGGGCAAGACATCGGGGAGCTGTTTTTT	CASKIGVGQDIGELFF
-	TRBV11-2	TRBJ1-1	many	TGTGCCAGCAGCCCAACGAACACTGAAGCTTTCTTT	CASSPTNTEAFF
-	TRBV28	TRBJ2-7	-	TGTGCCAGCAGTGGTCCGGGTTCCTCCTACGATCAGTACTTC	CASSGPGSSYDQYF
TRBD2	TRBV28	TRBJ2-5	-	TGTGCCAGCAGTTTCGGCGGGAGTCCTAGGTTC	CASSFGGSPRF
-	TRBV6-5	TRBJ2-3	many	TGTGCCAGCAGTTACTCCACGACTACCGGCACGCAGTATTTT	CASSYSTTTGTQYF
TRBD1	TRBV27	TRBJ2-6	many	TGTGCCAGCAGTTTCGGACAGGGGGCTTCCTCTGGGGCCAACGTCCTGACTTTC	CASSFGQGASSGANVLTF
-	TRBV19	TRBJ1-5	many	TGTGCCAGTACCCCGTCGGATTATAGCAATCAGCCCCAGCATTTT	CASTPSDYSNQPQHF
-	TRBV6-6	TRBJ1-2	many	TGTGCCAGCAGTTCCGGGACGGCTTTCTATGGCTACACCTTC	CASSSGTAFYGYTF
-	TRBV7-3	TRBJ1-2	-	TGTGCCAGCAGCTTAATGGTCGGCTATGGCTACACCTTC	CASSLMVGYGYTF
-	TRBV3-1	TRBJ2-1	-	TGTGCCAGCAGCCAAGAGGCTCTTGACAATGAGCAGTTCTTC	CASSQEALDNEQFF
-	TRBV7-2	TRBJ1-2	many	TGTGCCAGCACCCCCCGGATAACAGGGATTAGCTATGGCTACACCTTC	CASTPRITGISYGYTF
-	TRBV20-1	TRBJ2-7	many	TGCAGTGCTAGGATACCCCAGGGATTACACCACGAGCAGTACTTC	CSARIPQGLHHEQYF
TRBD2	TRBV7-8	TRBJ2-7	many	TGTGCCAGCAGTCGGGCGGGAGGGCCCATTCTCGGCGAGCAGTACTTC	CASSRAGGPILGEQYF
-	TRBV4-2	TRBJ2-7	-	TGTGCCAGCAGCCAAGAATATCCAGAACGCATATCCTCCTACGAGCAGTACTTC	CASSQEYPERISSYEQYF
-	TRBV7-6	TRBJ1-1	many	TGTGCCAGCAGCCAAGGGGTTGGTGAAGCTTTCTTT	CASSQGVGEAFF
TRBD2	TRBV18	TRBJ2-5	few	TGTGCCAGCTCACCGAACGGACTAGCGGGAGGCCAAGAGACCCAGTACTTC	CASSPNGLAGGQETQYF
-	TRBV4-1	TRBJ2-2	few	TGCGCCAGCAGCCAAGCAAAGGCTTTGCCGAACACCGGGGAGCTGTTTTTT	CASSQAKALPNTGELFF
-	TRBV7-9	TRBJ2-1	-	TGTGCCAGCAGCTTAAGGGGCGGGTCTTCGTTCTTC	CASSLRGGSSFF
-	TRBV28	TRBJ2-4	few	TGTGCCAGCAGCGAGGGCGGGGAAGGCAAAAACATTCAGTACTTC	CASSEGGEGKNIQYF
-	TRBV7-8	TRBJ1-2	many	TGTGCCAGCAGCTTAGAGAGGGGTTCTGGCTACACCTTC	CASSLERGSGYTF
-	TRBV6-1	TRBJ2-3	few	TGTGCCAGCAGTGAAGGAGTACGGGTGGATTACGTTACGCAGTATTTT	CASSEGVRVDYVTQYF
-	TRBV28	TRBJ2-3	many	TGTGCCAGCAGTTACGGCGGGGACACAGATACGCAGTATTTT	CASSYGGDTDTQYF
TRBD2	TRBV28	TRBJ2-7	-	TGTGCCAGCAGTACCCGACTAGCGACCTACGAGCAGTACTTC	CASSTRLATYEQYF
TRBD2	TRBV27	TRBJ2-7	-	TGTGCCAGCAGTTTGTCCCAGCGGGAGACAAACGAGCAGTACTTC	CASSLSQRETNEQYF
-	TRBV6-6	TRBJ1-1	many	TGTGCCAGCAGTTACGGAGTCAGGGATAACACTGAAGCTTTCTTT	CASSYGVRDNTEAFF
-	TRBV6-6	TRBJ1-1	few	TGTGCCAGCAGTTACTCCCCCTCTAGGGTCTTCAACACTGAAGCTTTCTTT	CASSYSPSRVFNTEAFF
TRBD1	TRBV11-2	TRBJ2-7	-	TGTGCCAGCAAAACCGGGACAGGGGGCATCTACGAGCAGTACTTC	CASKTGTGGIYEQYF
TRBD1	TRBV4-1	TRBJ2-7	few	TGCGCCAGCAGCCAGGGACAGGGGGCGCGTTACGAGCAGTACTTC	CASSQGQGARYEQYF
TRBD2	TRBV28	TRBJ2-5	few	TGTGCCAGCAAAAACGGATATAGCGGGAGGGCCCAAGAGACCCAGTACTTC	CASKNGYSGRAQETQYF
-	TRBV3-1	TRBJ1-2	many	TGTGCCAGCAGCCACCGTGACGGGGCTAATGGCTACACCTTC	CASSHRDGANGYTF
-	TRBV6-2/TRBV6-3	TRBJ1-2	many	TGTGCCAGCAGTTACGGTCACTATGGCTACACCTTC	CASSYGHYGYTF
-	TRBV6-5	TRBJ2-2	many	TGTGCCAGCGGCCGGGTCACGGACACCGGGGAGCTGTTTTTT	CASGRVTDTGELFF
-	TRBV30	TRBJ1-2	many	TGTGCCTGGGCGGGCCCGGGCGATGGCTACACCTTC	CAWAGPGDGYTF
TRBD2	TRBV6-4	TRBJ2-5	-	TGTGCCAGCAGTCCGACGGGCGGGAGTGAGACCAAGTACTTC	CASSPTGGSETKYF
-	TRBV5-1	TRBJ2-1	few	TGCGCCAGCAGCGACGGAACAGGGAGGACCTACAATGAGCAGTTCTTC	CASSDGTGRTYNEQFF
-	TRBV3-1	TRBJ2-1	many	TGTGCCAGCAGCCGGGTTTCAAGAAAGTTCTTC	CASSRVSRKFF